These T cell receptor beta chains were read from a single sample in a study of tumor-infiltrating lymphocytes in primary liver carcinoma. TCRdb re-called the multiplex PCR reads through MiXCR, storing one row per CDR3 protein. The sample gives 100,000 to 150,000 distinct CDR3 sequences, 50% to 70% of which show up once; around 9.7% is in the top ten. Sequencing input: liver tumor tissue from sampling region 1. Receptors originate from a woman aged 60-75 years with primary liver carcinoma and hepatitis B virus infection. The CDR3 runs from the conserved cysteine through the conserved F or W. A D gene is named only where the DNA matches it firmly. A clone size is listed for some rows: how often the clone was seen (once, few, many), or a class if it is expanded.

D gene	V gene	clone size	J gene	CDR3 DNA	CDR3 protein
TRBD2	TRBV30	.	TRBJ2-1	TGTGCCTGGAGTCTCCCGGGACTACCGTTCTACAATGAGCAGTTCTTC	CAWSLPGLPFYNEQFF
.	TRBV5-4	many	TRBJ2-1	TGTGCCAGCAGTGCAGGGTTACAGACGAACAATGAGCAGTTCTTC	CASSAGLQTNNEQFF
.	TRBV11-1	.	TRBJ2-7	TGTGGCAGCAGCTTAGCGGCAGGGAGCACCTACGGGCAGTACTTC	CGSSLAAGSTYGQYF
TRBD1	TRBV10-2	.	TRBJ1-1	TGCGCCAGCATTAAGGACAGGGGCCGGAACACTGAAGCTTTCTTT	CASIKDRGRNTEAFF
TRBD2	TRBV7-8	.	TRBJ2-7	TGTGCCAGCAGCCCCTACCTAGCGGGAGGCTCCTACGAGCAGTGCTTC	CASSPYLAGGSYEQCF
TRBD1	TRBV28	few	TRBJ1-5	TGTGCCAGCAGAAGACAGGGGCTTGGCAATCAGCCCCAGCATTTT	CASRRQGLGNQPQHF
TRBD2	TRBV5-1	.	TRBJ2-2	TGCACCAGCAGCTCGTCCCCTAGCGGCCGGAACACCGGGGAGCTGTTTTTT	CTSSSSPSGRNTGELFF
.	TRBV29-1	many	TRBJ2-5	TGCAGCGTAGCCCGACAGGCAGGGGAGACCCAGTACTTC	CSVARQAGETQYF
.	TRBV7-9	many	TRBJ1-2	TGTGCCAGCAGCTTTGGGGAAGGGGCTGGCTACACCTTC	CASSFGEGAGYTF
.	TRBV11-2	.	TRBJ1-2	TGTGCCAGCAGCTCGGGCAGGGTGTATCTTAATGGCTACACCTTC	CASSSGRVYLNGYTF
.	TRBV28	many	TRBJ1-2	TGTGCCAGCAGTGAACCCCCCTATGGCTACACCTTC	CASSEPPYGYTF
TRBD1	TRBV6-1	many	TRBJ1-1	TGTGCCAGCAGTGCGCCGGGACAGGGGGCGCGGAAAGTGAACACTGAAGCTTTCTTT	CASSAPGQGARKVNTEAFF
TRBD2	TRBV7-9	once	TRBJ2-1	TGTGCCGGCAGCTTAGGGTCTCTAGCGGGAGCCGATGAGCAGTTCTTC	CAGSLGSLAGADEQFF
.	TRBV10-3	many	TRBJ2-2	TGTGCCATCAGGTCGGGGGCCGGGGAGCTGTTTTTT	CAIRSGAGELFF
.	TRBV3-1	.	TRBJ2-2	TGTGCCAGCAGGCCCAGGTCGGAGGGAGGGAACACCGGGGAGCTGTTTTTT	CASRPRSEGGNTGELFF
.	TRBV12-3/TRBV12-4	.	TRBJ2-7	TGTGCCAGCAGTGCCCCCGGGGCTAGAGATCCCTCCTACGAGCAGTACTTC	CASSAPGARDPSYEQYF
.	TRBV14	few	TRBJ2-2	TGTGCCAGCAGCCATAGGCAGGCCAACACCGGGGAGCTGTTTTTT	CASSHRQANTGELFF
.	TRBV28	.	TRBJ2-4	TGTGCCAGCAGTTTATATGCCACCAAAAACATTCAGTACTTC	CASSLYATKNIQYF
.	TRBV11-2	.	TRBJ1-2	TGTGCCACCAGCTCGGACAAGAACTATGGCTACACCTTC	CATSSDKNYGYTF
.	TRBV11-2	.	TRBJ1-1	TGTGCCAGCAGCTTGGGAGTGGACGCGGAAGCTTTCTTT	CASSLGVDAEAFF
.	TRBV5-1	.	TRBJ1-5	TGCGCCTGCAGCTTGGTAGGGGGAGGGGATCAGCCCCAGCATTTT	CACSLVGGGDQPQHF
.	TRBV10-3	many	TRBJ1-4	TGTGCCATCAGTGAGTCGGGGGCAACTAATGAAAAACTGTTTTTT	CAISESGATNEKLFF
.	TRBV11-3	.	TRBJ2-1	TGTGCCAGCAGCTTAGAAACTATCGGGCTGAATGAGCAGTTCTTC	CASSLETIGLNEQFF
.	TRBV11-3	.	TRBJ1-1	TGCGCCAGCAGCTTAGTCGGGGGATACCGGAACACTGAAGTTTTCTTT	CASSLVGGYRNTEVFF
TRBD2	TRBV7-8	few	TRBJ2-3	TGTGCCAGCAGCTCGCAAGCGGGAGTGTCCACAGATACGCAGTATTTT	CASSSQAGVSTDTQYF
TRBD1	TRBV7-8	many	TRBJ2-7	TGTGCCAGCAGTATCGACAGGGGCCCCTACGAGCAGTACTTC	CASSIDRGPYEQYF
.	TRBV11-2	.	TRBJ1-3	TGTGCCAACAGCATAAGAGGGGCAACTGGAAGCGCCATATATTTT	CANSIRGATGSAIYF
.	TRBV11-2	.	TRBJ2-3	TGTGCCAGCAGCCTAGATCTAGGTAATACAGATACGCAGTATTTT	CASSLDLGNTDTQYF
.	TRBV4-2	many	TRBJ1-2	TGTGCCAGCAGCCAAGGAGACGGACCCTATGGCTACACCTTC	CASSQGDGPYGYTF
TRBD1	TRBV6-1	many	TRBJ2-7	TGTGCCAGCAGAAAACAGGGGGATGGGGGATACGAGCAGTACTTC	CASRKQGDGGYEQYF
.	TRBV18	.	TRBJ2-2	TGTGCCAGCTCATTATGGGCGCCGGACACCGGGGAGCTGTTTTTT	CASSLWAPDTGELFF
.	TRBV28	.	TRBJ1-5	TGTGCCAGCAGTTTAATGGGAAGACAGAGCAATCAGCCCCAGCATTTT	CASSLMGRQSNQPQHF
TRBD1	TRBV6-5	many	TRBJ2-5	TGTGCCAGCAGCCCCCGACAGGGGAAGACCCAGTACTTC	CASSPRQGKTQYF
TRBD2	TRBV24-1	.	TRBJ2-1	TGTGCCACCAGTGACGTTAGCGGGAGCTCCTACAATGAGCAGTTCTTC	CATSDVSGSSYNEQFF
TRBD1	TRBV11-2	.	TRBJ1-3	TGTGCTAGCAGCTCACCGGGACAGGGGGGACTCGCCCCTGGAAACACCATATATTTT	CASSSPGQGGLAPGNTIYF
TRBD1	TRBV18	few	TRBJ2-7	TGTGCCAGCTCACCGAACAGGGGCGAGCAGTACTTC	CASSPNRGEQYF
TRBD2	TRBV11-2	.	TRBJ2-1	TGTGCCAGCAGCTTAGACGGGACTAGCGGGAGGGGAACCGGGATCAATGAGCAGTTCTTC	CASSLDGTSGRGTGINEQFF
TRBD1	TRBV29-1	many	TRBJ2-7	TGCAGCGCCGAGGGACAGGAGTATCCCTACGAGCAGTACTTC	CSAEGQEYPYEQYF
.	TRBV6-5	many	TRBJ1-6	TGTGCCAGCAGTTACCGTGTAGGGGATTCACCCCTCCACTTT	CASSYRVGDSPLHF
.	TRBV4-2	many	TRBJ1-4	TGTGCCAGCAGCCCGACAGGCAATGAAAAACTGTTTTTT	CASSPTGNEKLFF
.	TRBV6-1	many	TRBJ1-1	TGTGCCAGCAGTGACATGGGCAGAACTGAAGCTTTCTTT	CASSDMGRTEAFF
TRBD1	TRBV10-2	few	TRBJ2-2	TGCGCCAGCAGGCCAGGGGGCGCGGCCGGGGAGCTGTTTTTT	CASRPGGAAGELFF
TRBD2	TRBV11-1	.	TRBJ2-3	TGTGCCAGCAACTTAAGGGTCCATACTAGCGGGAGAGTGACAGATACGCAGTATTTT	CASNLRVHTSGRVTDTQYF
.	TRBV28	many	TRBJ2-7	TGTGCCATCGCCGGGACGGGGGCCTACGAGCAGTACTTC	CAIAGTGAYEQYF
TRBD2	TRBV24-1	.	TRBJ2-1	TGTGCCACCAGTGATTTGCCCCTCGGACTAGCGGGAGACCCCAACAACGATGAGCAGTTCTTC	CATSDLPLGLAGDPNNDEQFF
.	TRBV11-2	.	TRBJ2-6	TGTGCCAGCAGTCGAAGACGGGGGACAGAGGGATCCCCAGCGGGGGCCAACGTCCTAACTTTC	CASSRRRGTEGSPAGANVLTF
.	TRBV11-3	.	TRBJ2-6	TGTGCCAGCAGCCCGAGGCTGGGAAGTGGGGCCAACGTCCTGACTTTC	CASSPRLGSGANVLTF
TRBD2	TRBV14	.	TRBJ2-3	TGTACCAGCAGACAAACCGGGAGGCGCACAGATACACAGTATTTT	CTSRQTGRRTDTQYF
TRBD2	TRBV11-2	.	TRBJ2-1	TGTGTCAGCAGCAGGAGATTAGCGGGATGGCCGGGGGATGAGCAGTTCTTC	CVSSRRLAGWPGDEQFF
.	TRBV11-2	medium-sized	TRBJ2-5	TGTGCCAGCAGCTCGACAACACAAGAGACCCAGTACTTC	CASSSTTQETQYF
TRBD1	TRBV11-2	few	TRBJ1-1	TGTACCAGCAGTTTGCGACAGGGGGCGATCCTGAACACTGAAGCTTTCTTT	CTSSLRQGAILNTEAFF
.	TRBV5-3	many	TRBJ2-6	TGTGCCAGAAGTCCGGCCGGACATACAGGGAGAGGGGCCAACGTCCTGACTTTC	CARSPAGHTGRGANVLTF
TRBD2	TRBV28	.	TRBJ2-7	TGTGCCACCAGCTCCACGGGCGGGAGTCCAGGGTCCTACGAGCAGTACTTC	CATSSTGGSPGSYEQYF
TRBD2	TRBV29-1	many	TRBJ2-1	TGCAGCGTCGGGACTAGCGGGATAAACAATGAGCAGTTCTTC	CSVGTSGINNEQFF
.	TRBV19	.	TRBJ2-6	TGTGCCAGTAGTAGGAGGTCTGGGGCCAACGTCCTGACTTTC	CASSRRSGANVLTF